The 18 T cell receptor beta chains below all came from one sample that was sequenced in a study of T cell responses to AZD1222 COVID-19 vaccine. The table came from immunoSEQ multiplex PCR; TCRdb's copy has only in-frame clones and leaves some out. The table includes about 72,000 clones, roughly 91% detected once. The sample here was peripheral blood, taken on day 0 of AZD1222 vaccination. Every receptor here comes from an adult in good health.

The chain carries TRBV6-2 or TRBV6-3 and TRBJ1-2; D not certain. The CDR3 runs 14 residues. V lost 1 base and J lost 2, with 8 bases in between. Looked up from germline, CDR1 is MNHEY and CDR2 is SVGEGT. The CDR3, as DNA: TGTGCCAGCAGTTACTATCCTGTGAACTATGGCTACACCTTC. It specifies CASSYYPVNYGYTF.

This chain uses TRBV13 with TRBJ1-1, with 9 bases that match TRBD1. Losses at the gene ends were 4 bases for V and 1 base for J; bases not matched to a gene: 4. The CDR3 runs 15 residues. CDR1 is PRHDT, CDR2 FYEKMQ, per germline (reference sequence). CDR3 bases: TGTGCCAGCAGCTCACAGGGGGCGCAGAACACTGAAGCTTTCTTT. It encodes CASSSQGAQNTEAFF.

The gene calls are TRBV19 and TRBJ2-1; weak D call: TRBD2 (6 bases). Germline CDR1 is LNHDA and CDR2 is SQIVND (reference sequence). This CDR3 is built from 14 residues. Trimming shortened V by 4 bases and J by 3 bases, and 10 bases separated the two germline ends. The CDR3 reads CASSSSGVYNEQFF. The CDR3 DNA reads as TGTGCCAGTAGTAGTTCGGGGGTCTACAATGAGCAGTTCTTC.

The chain employs TRBV14 and TRBJ1-1, with D hard to call. The germline CDR1 and CDR2 sequences are SGHDN and FVKESK. This CDR3 is 13 amino acids long. Trimming left V 5 bases short and J 3 bases short, with 10 bases between. DNA of the CDR3: TGTGCCAGCAGCTCTAATATGGACACTGAAGCTTTCTTT. It encodes CASSSNMDTEAFF. The full variable domain, completed using reference TRBV14 and TRBJ1-1, is EAGVTQFPSHSVIEKGQTVTLRCDPISGHDNLYWYRRVMGKEIKFLLHFVKESKQDESGMPNNRFLAERTGGTYSTLKVQPAELEDSGVYFCASSSNMDTEAFFGQGTRLTVV.

Concerning this clone: A junction boundary mismatches the germline segment, possibly from a read error. The chain carries TRBV7-6 and TRBJ2-2, with 11 bases lining up with TRBD1. Germline V lookup: CDR1 SGHVS, CDR2 FNYEAQ. The CDR3 is made up of 18 amino acids. CDR3 DNA sequence: TGTGCCAGCACCTTAAATCGACCCGGGACAGGGGGCACCGGGGAGCTGTTTTTT. Protein sequence: CASTLNRPGTGGTGELFF.

This chain joins TRBV5-1 and TRBJ1-4; 8 positions agree with TRBD1. The CDR3 is made up of 16 amino acids. The junction had 7 bases not matched to a gene; V was cut back by 3 bases and J by 3 bases. Germline V CDR1 and CDR2: SGHRS, YFSETQ. CDR3 amino acids: CASSWTGSVSNEKLFF. DNA for the CDR3: TGCGCCAGCAGCTGGACAGGGAGTGTGTCTAATGAAAAACTGTTTTTT.

The CDR3 DNA follows: TGTGCCAGCAGCTTAGGGGTGGGACAGGGCTACGAGCAGTACTTC. Encoded protein: CASSLGVGQGYEQYF. The chain links TRBV11-2 to TRBJ2-7; TRBD1 agrees at 9 bases. CDR3 length: 15 amino acids. Germline loops: CDR1 SGHAT, CDR2 FQNNGV. V shed 1 base and J 3 bases; nucleotides not matched to a gene: 4.

This chain uses TRBV28 with TRBJ2-1, with 9 bases aligning to TRBD1. Germline CDR1 and CDR2: MDHEN and SYDVKM. The length of the CDR3 is 15 residues. With 4 bases clipped from V and 6 bases from J, the junction kept 7 bases outside the gene matches. The CDR3, as DNA: TGTGCCAGCAGTTCGGGGACAGGGCGTCGCAATGAGCAGTTCTTC. Translated: CASSSGTGRRNEQFF.

The rearrangement links TRBV5-1 to TRBJ2-1; TRBD2 matches at 7 bases. Germline V gives CDR1 SGHRS, CDR2 YFSETQ. Germline trimming cut 0 bases from V and 0 bases from J; bases unmatched to any gene: 9. The CDR3 totals 18 residues. The chain's CDR3 is CASSLGIGTTISYNEQFF. For the CDR3, the DNA is TGCGCCAGCAGCTTGGGGATAGGGACTACCATCTCCTACAATGAGCAGTTCTTC.

The gene calls are TRBV9 and TRBJ1-3; D might be TRBD1 (5 bases). Between the trimmed V and J ends, which lost 0 bases and 4 bases, there was a span of 11 bases. The CDR3 spans 15 residues. Germline V gene data show CDR1 as SGDLS and CDR2 as YYNGEE. CDR3 in amino acids: CASSVVGGGGNTIYF. The CDR3 DNA is TGTGCCAGCAGCGTAGTCGGGGGTGGGGGAAACACCATATATTTT.

This chain connects TRBV6-5 to TRBJ1-3; D unclear. The CDR3 length is 13 residues. CDR1 is MNHEY, CDR2 SVGAGI, per germline. Trimming cost V 4 bases and J 4 bases, with 8 bases left between them. The CDR3 DNA reads as TGTGCCAGCAGTTTGGCTCGAGGAAACACCATATATTTT. Translation: CASSLARGNTIYF.

This chain uses TRBV11-3 with TRBJ1-6, with unresolved D. Germline values: CDR1 SGHNT, CDR2 YENEEA. V lost 10 bases and J lost 7, with 5 bases in between. The CDR3 length is 10 residues. This CDR3 reads CATPNSPLHF. Written as DNA, the CDR3 is TGTGCCACCCCCAATTCACCCCTCCACTTT.

This chain joins TRBV6-4 and TRBJ2-2; D uncertain. Per the germline V gene, CDR1 is MRHNA and CDR2 is SNTAGT. The CDR3 loop spans 12 amino acids. Between the trimmed V and J ends, which lost 0 bases and 7 bases, there was a span of 3 bases. CDR3: CASSDSNGELFF. The CDR3 coding sequence is TGTGCCAGCAGTGACTCGAACGGGGAGCTGTTTTTT.

The chain uses TRBV19 and TRBJ2-1; TRBD2 agrees at 10 bases. This CDR3 has 16 amino acids. Germline V lookup: CDR1 LNHDA, CDR2 SQIVND (reference sequence). The V segment lost 5 bases and the J segment 3 bases; nucleotides outside the gene matches: 7. Here the CDR3 reads CASSSQASGGYNEQFF. CDR3 DNA: TGTGCCAGTAGTTCCCAAGCTAGCGGGGGCTACAATGAGCAGTTCTTC.

This clone was recorded only once. The rearrangement joins TRBV10-2 to TRBJ1-1; no definite D call. The CDR3 has 12 amino acids. Germline loops: CDR1 WSHSY, CDR2 SAAADI. V dropped 4 bases and J dropped 7 bases, with 10 bases sitting between them. CDR3 nucleotides: TGCGCCAGCAGTGTGGACGGCCTTGAAGCTTTCTTT. Amino acids: CASSVDGLEAFF.

The chain couples TRBV25-1 to TRBJ1-1; D is perhaps TRBD1 (6 bases). The CDR3 consists of 15 residues. Trimming removed 6 bases at V and 0 bases at J, with 14 bases between. Germline V CDR1 and CDR2: MGHDK, SYGVNS. In nucleotides, the CDR3 is TGTGCCAGCAGCCGGGACAATTTTATGAACACTGAAGCTTTCTTT. Protein product: CASSRDNFMNTEAFF.

The V gene is TRBV10-3, the J gene TRBJ1-2, with 7 nucleotides matching TRBD1. Germline loops: CDR1 ENHRY, CDR2 SYGVKD. The CDR3 extends over 13 amino acids. The V segment lost 4 bases and the J segment 6 bases; nucleotides outside the gene matches: 5. The chain's CDR3 is CAISGEGADGYTF. CDR3 DNA sequence: TGTGCCATCAGTGGGGAGGGGGCGGATGGCTACACCTTC.

The rearrangement links TRBV5-1 to TRBJ1-1; a weak D match, TRBD1 (5 bases). Germline CDR1 reads SGHRS; CDR2 reads YFSETQ. CDR3 size: 16 residues. V was clipped by 4 bases and J by 7 bases, with 23 bases between them. CDR3 residues: CASSPSNDWGRNEAFF. CDR3 nucleotides: TGCGCCAGCAGCCCTTCCAACGATTGGGGACGGAATGAAGCTTTCTTT.